The rows below give T cell receptor beta chains drawn from one sample of a study of control samples from healthy donors and cancer patients. The assay was immunoSEQ multiplex PCR, and TCRdb's table has in-frame clones only and misses some. The repertoire holds approximately 150,000 clones, with just over 85% as singletons. Material for sequencing was blood. The receptors shown here come from a man aged 18 to 29 in good health. CDR3s include the opening cysteine and the closing phenylalanine or tryptophan. Each record gives: V gene, D gene, clone size, J gene, CDR3 protein, CDR3 DNA. A D gene is named only where the DNA matches it firmly. Expanded clones are given a class, and other clones once, few, many or no size at all.

V gene: TRBV4-1
D gene: -
clone size: -
J gene: TRBJ1-6
CDR3 protein: CASSQVAGAESPLHF
CDR3 DNA: TGCGCCAGCAGCCAAGTCGCGGGGGCAGAGTCACCCCTCCACTTT

V gene: TRBV5-1
D gene: -
clone size: -
J gene: TRBJ2-3
CDR3 protein: CASSLEIGHTDTQYF
CDR3 DNA: TGCGCCAGCAGCTTGGAGATAGGCCACACAGATACGCAGTATTTT

V gene: TRBV6-2/TRBV6-3
D gene: TRBD2
clone size: -
J gene: TRBJ2-2
CDR3 protein: CASSLGLAGVGELFF
CDR3 DNA: TGTGCCAGCAGCCTCGGACTAGCGGGGGTTGGGGAGCTGTTTTTT

V gene: TRBV4-3
D gene: -
clone size: -
J gene: TRBJ1-1
CDR3 protein: CASSQQVDTEAFF
CDR3 DNA: TGCGCCAGCAGCCAACAGGTTGACACTGAAGCTTTCTTT

V gene: TRBV11-3
D gene: -
clone size: -
J gene: TRBJ2-7
CDR3 protein: CASSLVVGQYEQYF
CDR3 DNA: TGTGCCAGCAGCTTAGTGGTCGGGCAATACGAGCAGTACTTC

V gene: TRBV10-3
D gene: TRBD2
clone size: once
J gene: TRBJ2-3
CDR3 protein: CAIASGGSRTDTQYF
CDR3 DNA: TGTGCCATAGCTAGCGGCGGGTCTCGCACAGATACGCAGTATTTT

V gene: TRBV24-1
D gene: TRBD1
clone size: -
J gene: TRBJ1-4
CDR3 protein: CATSDPGTGSTNEKLFF
CDR3 DNA: TGTGCCACCAGTGACCCCGGGACAGGGAGTACTAATGAAAAACTGTTTTTT

V gene: TRBV2
D gene: TRBD1
clone size: -
J gene: TRBJ1-5
CDR3 protein: CASGTGAYSNQPQHF
CDR3 DNA: TGTGCCAGCGGGACAGGGGCCTATAGCAATCAGCCCCAGCATTTT

V gene: TRBV20-1
D gene: -
clone size: -
J gene: TRBJ1-6
CDR3 protein: CSARVGSPLHF
CDR3 DNA: TGCAGTGCTAGAGTAGGATCACCCCTCCACTTT

V gene: TRBV19
D gene: TRBD1
clone size: -
J gene: TRBJ2-5
CDR3 protein: CASSRQGAGETQYF
CDR3 DNA: TGTGCCAGTAGTAGACAGGGGGCCGGAGAGACCCAGTACTTC

V gene: TRBV4-1
D gene: TRBD1
clone size: -
J gene: TRBJ1-1
CDR3 protein: CASSQDRTGAMNTEAFF
CDR3 DNA: TGCGCCAGCAGCCAAGACCGGACAGGGGCTATGAACACTGAAGCTTTCTTT

V gene: TRBV19
D gene: TRBD1
clone size: -
J gene: TRBJ1-1
CDR3 protein: CASYSQGVRTEAFF
CDR3 DNA: TGTGCCAGTTACTCACAGGGGGTAAGGACTGAAGCTTTCTTT

V gene: TRBV7-8
D gene: -
clone size: -
J gene: TRBJ2-7
CDR3 protein: CASSLARQTYEQYF
CDR3 DNA: TGTGCCAGCAGCTTAGCCCGACAGACCTACGAGCAGTACTTC

V gene: TRBV30
D gene: -
clone size: -
J gene: TRBJ1-6
CDR3 protein: CAWTGDYDGISPLHF
CDR3 DNA: TGTGCCTGGACAGGGGATTATGATGGAATTTCACCCCTCCACTTT

V gene: TRBV4-3
D gene: -
clone size: -
J gene: TRBJ2-2
CDR3 protein: CASSWAPSTGELFF
CDR3 DNA: TGCGCCAGCAGCTGGGCACCCTCTACCGGGGAGCTGTTTTTT

V gene: TRBV11-1
D gene: TRBD1
clone size: -
J gene: TRBJ2-7
CDR3 protein: CASSSRDRANGEQYF
CDR3 DNA: TGTGCCAGCAGCTCCAGGGACAGGGCTAATGGCGAGCAGTACTTC

V gene: TRBV5-4
D gene: TRBD2
clone size: -
J gene: TRBJ2-2
CDR3 protein: CASSSRTSGGRNTGELFF
CDR3 DNA: TGTGCCAGCAGCTCTCGGACTAGCGGGGGGCGGAACACCGGGGAGCTGTTTTTT

V gene: TRBV12-5
D gene: TRBD1
clone size: few
J gene: TRBJ2-1
CDR3 protein: CASAAGQAYNEQFF
CDR3 DNA: TGTGCTAGTGCCGCGGGACAGGCATACAATGAGCAGTTCTTC

V gene: TRBV18
D gene: -
clone size: few
J gene: TRBJ2-7
CDR3 protein: CASSPNKDREQYF
CDR3 DNA: TGTGCCAGCTCACCTAATAAGGACCGTGAGCAGTACTTC

V gene: TRBV4-3
D gene: -
clone size: -
J gene: TRBJ2-1
CDR3 protein: CASSQGPGAVNEQFF
CDR3 DNA: TGCGCCAGCAGCCAAGGACCGGGGGCGGTCAATGAGCAGTTCTTC

V gene: TRBV2
D gene: -
clone size: -
J gene: TRBJ2-4
CDR3 protein: CASRDPGDKNIQYF
CDR3 DNA: TGTGCCAGCAGAGACCCGGGAGACAAAAACATTCAGTACTTC

V gene: TRBV7-3
D gene: TRBD1
clone size: -
J gene: TRBJ1-1
CDR3 protein: CASSRQGADTEAFF
CDR3 DNA: TGTGCCAGCAGCCGCCAGGGGGCAGACACTGAAGCTTTCTTT

V gene: TRBV3-1/TRBV3-2
D gene: -
clone size: -
J gene: TRBJ1-5
CDR3 protein: CASSQGHSNQPQHF
CDR3 DNA: TGTGCCAGCAGCCAGGGCCATAGCAATCAGCCCCAGCATTTT

V gene: TRBV5-8
D gene: -
clone size: -
J gene: TRBJ1-2
CDR3 protein: CASSLNGRQRNYGYTF
CDR3 DNA: TGTGCCAGCAGCTTGAACGGACGACAAAGAAACTATGGCTACACCTTC

V gene: TRBV6-5
D gene: TRBD1
clone size: -
J gene: TRBJ1-1
CDR3 protein: CATQGTGRNTEAFF
CDR3 DNA: TGTGCCACCCAGGGGACAGGGAGGAACACTGAAGCTTTCTTT

V gene: TRBV20-1
D gene: -
clone size: -
J gene: TRBJ1-5
CDR3 protein: CSASPGNQPQHF
CDR3 DNA: TGCAGTGCTAGTCCAGGGAATCAGCCCCAGCATTTT

V gene: TRBV28
D gene: -
clone size: -
J gene: TRBJ2-7
CDR3 protein: CASSSSITSYEQYF
CDR3 DNA: TGTGCCAGCAGCTCCTCGATAACCTCCTACGAGCAGTACTTC

V gene: TRBV12-1
D gene: -
clone size: -
J gene: TRBJ2-3
CDR3 protein: CASNEPNRDTDTQYF
CDR3 DNA: TGTGCCAGCAACGAACCAAACAGGGACACAGATACGCAGTATTTT

V gene: TRBV9
D gene: TRBD1
clone size: -
J gene: TRBJ2-1
CDR3 protein: CASSPTGDTSPYNEQFF
CDR3 DNA: TGTGCCAGCAGCCCCACAGGGGACACTTCCCCCTACAATGAGCAGTTCTTC

V gene: TRBV7-9
D gene: TRBD2
clone size: few
J gene: TRBJ2-2
CDR3 protein: CASSLAERGDGELFF
CDR3 DNA: TGTGCCAGCAGCTTAGCGGAGCGGGGGGACGGGGAGCTGTTTTTT

V gene: TRBV12-3/TRBV12-4
D gene: -
clone size: -
J gene: TRBJ2-7
CDR3 protein: CASSFVRYEQYF
CDR3 DNA: TGTGCCAGCAGTTTCGTGCGCTACGAGCAGTACTTC

V gene: TRBV29-1
D gene: TRBD1
clone size: -
J gene: TRBJ2-6
CDR3 protein: CSVAGTGDSGANVLTF
CDR3 DNA: TGCAGCGTTGCCGGGACAGGGGATTCTGGGGCCAACGTCCTGACTTTC

V gene: TRBV10-3
D gene: -
clone size: few
J gene: TRBJ2-1
CDR3 protein: CAISDGDLNEQFF
CDR3 DNA: TGTGCCATCAGTGACGGTGACCTCAATGAGCAGTTCTTC

V gene: TRBV7-2
D gene: TRBD2
clone size: -
J gene: TRBJ2-7
CDR3 protein: CASRKLAGGYEQYF
CDR3 DNA: TGTGCCAGCAGGAAACTAGCGGGGGGCTACGAGCAGTACTTC

V gene: TRBV19
D gene: TRBD1
clone size: -
J gene: TRBJ2-2
CDR3 protein: CASMGDRGNTGELFF
CDR3 DNA: TGTGCCAGTATGGGGGACAGGGGTAACACCGGGGAGCTGTTTTTT

V gene: TRBV5-4
D gene: -
clone size: -
J gene: TRBJ2-2
CDR3 protein: CASSLGGAGAGELFF
CDR3 DNA: TGTGCCAGCAGCTTGGGGGGCGCGGGCGCCGGGGAGCTGTTTTTT

V gene: TRBV25-1
D gene: -
clone size: few
J gene: TRBJ1-5
CDR3 protein: CASRRDDNQPQHF
CDR3 DNA: TGTGCCAGCCGTAGGGATGACAATCAGCCCCAGCATTTT

V gene: TRBV18
D gene: -
clone size: once
J gene: TRBJ1-4
CDR3 protein: CASSRSSQEKLFF
CDR3 DNA: TGTGCCAGCTCGCGGTCTTCTCAGGAAAAACTGTTTTTT

V gene: TRBV7-9
D gene: -
clone size: -
J gene: TRBJ2-1
CDR3 protein: CASSLVIRGAGNEQFF
CDR3 DNA: TGTGCCAGCAGCTTAGTAATACGGGGGGCAGGCAATGAGCAGTTCTTC

V gene: TRBV11-3
D gene: -
clone size: -
J gene: TRBJ2-5
CDR3 protein: CASSLMGGETQYF
CDR3 DNA: TGTGCCAGCAGCTTAATGGGAGGAGAGACCCAGTACTTC

V gene: TRBV16
D gene: -
clone size: -
J gene: TRBJ2-6
CDR3 protein: CASSPPRGSSGANVLTF
CDR3 DNA: TGTGCCAGCAGCCCCCCGAGGGGGAGCTCTGGGGCCAACGTCCTGACTTTC

V gene: TRBV28
D gene: -
clone size: -
J gene: TRBJ1-6
CDR3 protein: CASSFQLRVIYSPLHF
CDR3 DNA: TGTGCCAGCAGTTTTCAGCTCAGGGTAATCTACTCACCCCTCCACTTT

V gene: TRBV5-1
D gene: -
clone size: -
J gene: TRBJ2-5
CDR3 protein: CASSLNRDGKTQYF
CDR3 DNA: TGCGCCAGCAGCTTGAACAGGGATGGAAAGACCCAGTACTTC

V gene: TRBV11-2
D gene: -
clone size: -
J gene: TRBJ2-7
CDR3 protein: CASSLDAGFGEQYF
CDR3 DNA: TGTGCCAGCAGCTTAGACGCAGGGTTTGGCGAGCAGTACTTC

V gene: TRBV18
D gene: TRBD2
clone size: -
J gene: TRBJ2-1
CDR3 protein: CASSGIAGGNEQFF
CDR3 DNA: TGTGCCAGCTCAGGGATAGCGGGTGGAAATGAGCAGTTCTTC

V gene: TRBV30
D gene: -
clone size: -
J gene: TRBJ1-3
CDR3 protein: CAWSVNGNTIYF
CDR3 DNA: TGTGCCTGGAGTGTAAATGGAAACACCATATATTTT

V gene: TRBV6-5
D gene: -
clone size: -
J gene: TRBJ2-2
CDR3 protein: CASQRGGRSGELFF
CDR3 DNA: TGTGCCAGCCAAAGAGGGGGACGATCCGGGGAGCTGTTTTTT

V gene: TRBV4-3
D gene: TRBD1
clone size: -
J gene: TRBJ1-1
CDR3 protein: CASSQNRGPTEAFF
CDR3 DNA: TGCGCCAGCAGCCAAAACAGGGGACCCACTGAAGCTTTCTTT

V gene: TRBV9
D gene: -
clone size: -
J gene: TRBJ1-1
CDR3 protein: CASSVDGINTEAFF
CDR3 DNA: TGTGCCAGCAGCGTAGATGGCATCAACACTGAAGCTTTCTTT

V gene: TRBV5-6
D gene: TRBD2
clone size: -
J gene: TRBJ2-3
CDR3 protein: CASSFGLAGGSDTQYF
CDR3 DNA: TGTGCCAGCAGCTTTGGACTAGCGGGGGGTTCAGATACGCAGTATTTT

V gene: TRBV11-1
D gene: TRBD1
clone size: -
J gene: TRBJ2-2
CDR3 protein: CASSLFRGPGELFF
CDR3 DNA: TGTGCCAGCAGCTTATTCAGGGGGCCCGGGGAGCTGTTTTTT